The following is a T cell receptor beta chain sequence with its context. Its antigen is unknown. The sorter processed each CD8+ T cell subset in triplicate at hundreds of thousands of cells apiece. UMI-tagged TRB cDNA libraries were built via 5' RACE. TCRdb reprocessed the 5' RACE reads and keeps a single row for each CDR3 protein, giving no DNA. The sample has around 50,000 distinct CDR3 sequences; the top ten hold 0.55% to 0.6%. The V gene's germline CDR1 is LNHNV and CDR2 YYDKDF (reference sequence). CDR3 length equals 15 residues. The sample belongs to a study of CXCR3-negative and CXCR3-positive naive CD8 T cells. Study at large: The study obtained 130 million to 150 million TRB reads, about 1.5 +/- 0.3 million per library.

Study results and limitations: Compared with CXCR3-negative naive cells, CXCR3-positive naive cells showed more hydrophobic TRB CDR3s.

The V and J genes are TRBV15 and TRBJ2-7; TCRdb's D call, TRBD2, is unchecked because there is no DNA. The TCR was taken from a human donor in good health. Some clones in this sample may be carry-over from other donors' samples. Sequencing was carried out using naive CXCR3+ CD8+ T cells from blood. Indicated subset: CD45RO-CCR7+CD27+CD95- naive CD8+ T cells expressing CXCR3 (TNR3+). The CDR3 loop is CATSREGEGPYEQYF.